The rows below give T cell receptor beta chains drawn from one sample of a study of identical twins. TCRdb fed the 5' RACE reads into MiXCR, producing one record per CDR3 protein. The profile shows 1.5 million to 2 million distinct CDR3 sequences, under 35% of them singletons. The sequenced sample consisted of cord blood. Receptors originate from a newborn girl in good health. Each CDR3 is given with its conserved first and last residue. Each record gives: clone size, D gene, J gene, V gene, CDR3 protein, CDR3 DNA. D genes are given only for firm matches. Size is stated for part of the rows, as once, few or many counts, or as a class when the clone is expanded.

>.|.|TRBJ1-5|TRBV20-1
CSAPQREFSNQPQHF
TGCAGTGCACCCCAAAGGGAATTCAGCAATCAGCCCCAGCATTTT
>.|.|TRBJ2-5|TRBV16
CASSQSMGGKETQYF
TGTGCCAGCAGCCAATCGATGGGGGGAAAAGAGACCCAGTACTTC
>.|TRBD1|TRBJ1-1|TRBV10-3
CAISARTGLGTEAFF
TGTGCCATCAGTGCCAGGACAGGGCTGGGGACTGAAGCTTTCTTT
>.|TRBD1|TRBJ1-6|TRBV10-3
CAISPSPGQGTSPLHF
TGTGCCATCAGTCCTTCCCCGGGACAGGGGACGTCACCCCTCCACTTT
>.|TRBD1|TRBJ1-5|TRBV20-1
CSARSQGALFNQPQHF
TGCAGTGCTAGATCCCAGGGGGCCCTTTTCAATCAGCCCCAGCATTTT
>.|TRBD1|TRBJ2-1|TRBV28
CASSLEQGPYNEQFF
TGTGCCAGCAGCCTTGAACAGGGGCCGTACAATGAGCAGTTCTTC
>.|TRBD2|TRBJ2-2|TRBV2
CASRGLGDTGELFF
TGTGCCAGCAGAGGACTAGGGGACACCGGGGAGCTGTTTTTT
>few|.|TRBJ2-7|TRBV6-4
CASSDTGGVSYEQYF
TGTGCCAGCAGTGACACTGGCGGGGTCTCCTACGAGCAGTACTTC
>.|.|TRBJ2-5|TRBV20-1
CSARDEQARQETQYF
TGCAGTGCTAGAGATGAGCAGGCCAGACAAGAGACCCAGTACTTC
>.|TRBD2|TRBJ2-2|TRBV7-8
CASSSMSLILAGGNTGELFF
TGTGCCAGCAGCTCCATGTCCCTTATCCTAGCGGGAGGGAACACCGGGGAGCTGTTTTTT
>.|TRBD2|TRBJ2-7|TRBV20-1
CSARSTSGRAYEQYF
TGCAGTGCTAGATCCACTAGCGGGAGGGCCTACGAGCAGTACTTC
>.|.|TRBJ2-3|TRBV5-1
CASSPSRASTDTQYF
TGCGCCAGCAGCCCCTCCAGGGCTAGCACAGATACGCAGTATTTT
>.|.|TRBJ2-2|TRBV2
CASRSGSGTGELFF
TGTGCCAGCAGATCCGGGTCTGGTACCGGGGAGCTGTTTTTT
>.|.|TRBJ1-5|TRBV6-6
CASSYSTGPQHF
TGTGCCAGCAGTTACTCGACGGGGCCCCAGCATTTT
>many|TRBD2|TRBJ2-1|TRBV6-5
CASSTRTSGGSYNEQFF
TGTGCCAGCAGTACTCGGACTAGCGGGGGCTCCTACAATGAGCAGTTCTTC
>many|.|TRBJ2-1|TRBV10-1
CASSEGLNNEQFF
TGCGCCAGCAGTGAGGGACTTAACAATGAGCAGTTCTTC
>few|.|TRBJ1-2|TRBV6-5
CASSYSGRGMGGYTF
TGTGCCAGCAGTTACTCAGGCAGGGGAATGGGAGGCTACACCTTC